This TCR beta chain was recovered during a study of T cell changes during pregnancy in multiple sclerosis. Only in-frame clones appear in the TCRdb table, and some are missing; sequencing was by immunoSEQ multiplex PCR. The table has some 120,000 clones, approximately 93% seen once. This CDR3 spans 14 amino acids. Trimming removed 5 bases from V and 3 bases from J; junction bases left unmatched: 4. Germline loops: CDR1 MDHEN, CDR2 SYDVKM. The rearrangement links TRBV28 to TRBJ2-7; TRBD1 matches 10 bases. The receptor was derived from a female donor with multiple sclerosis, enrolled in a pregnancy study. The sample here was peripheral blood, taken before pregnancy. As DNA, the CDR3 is TGTGCCAGCAGTAGACAGGGGGCGGTCTACGAGCAGTACTTC. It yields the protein CASSRQGAVYEQYF. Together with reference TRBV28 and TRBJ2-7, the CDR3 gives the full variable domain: DVKVTQSSRYLVKRTGEKVFLECVQDMDHENMFWYRQDPGLGLRLIYFSYDVKMKEKGDIPEGYSVSREKKERFSLILESASTNQTSMYLCASSRQGAVYEQYFGPGTRLTVT.